Below, 22 T cell receptor beta chains from the same sample are listed, as sequenced in a study of STAT3 mutations in large granular lymphocyte leukemia. The assay was immunoSEQ multiplex PCR, and TCRdb's table has in-frame clones only and misses some. This sample has 20,000 to 30,000 clones, with approximately 94% found just once. Study observations and caveats: Every T-cell large granular lymphocyte leukemia patient had at least one immunodominant TCR beta clonotype.

The antigens of these receptors remain unknown. Material: peripheral blood mononuclear cells. These receptors came from a man between 35 and 55 years old with T-cell large granular lymphocyte leukemia. Some clones in this sample may be carry-over from other donors' samples.

This clone has a single count. The chain recombines TRBV29-1 with TRBJ1-1; D is undetermined. Trimming cost V 6 bases and J 1 base, with 9 bases left between them. This CDR3 spans 12 amino acids. CDR1 is SQVTM and CDR2 is ANQGSEA in the germline V gene. In DNA, the CDR3 is TGCAGCGTGGGAGACCAGAACACTGAAGCTTTCTTT. It is translated as CSVGDQNTEAFF. The whole variable domain, remainder taken from reference TRBV29-1 and TRBJ1-1, is SAVISQKPSRDICQRGTSLTIQCQVDSQVTMMFWYRQQPGQSLTLIATANQGSEATYESGFVIDKFPISRPNLTFSTLTVSNMSPEDSSIYLCSVGDQNTEAFFGQGTRLTVV.

Only one count was recorded for this clone. The J gene is TRBJ1-2, the V gene TRBV6-5, with 8 positions matching TRBD1. V gave up 2 bases and J gave up 4 bases; unmatched junction bases: 9. The CDR3 length is 16 residues. Germline V gene sequence: CDR1 MNHEY, CDR2 SVGAGI. This chain's CDR3 is CASSYDPTGEFYGYTF. CDR3 nucleotide sequence: TGTGCCAGCAGTTACGACCCGACAGGGGAATTCTATGGCTACACCTTC.

This clone is a singleton in its sample. The rearrangement joins TRBV7-2 to TRBJ1-2; D possibly corresponds to TRBD1 (5 bases). CDR3 length: 11 residues. Germline CDR1 and CDR2: SGHTA and FQGNSA. V dropped 1 base and J dropped 8 bases, with 5 bases sitting between them. CDR3 in DNA: TGTGCCAGCAGCTTAGGACAGGGCTACACCTTC. Residues: CASSLGQGYTF.

The chain recombines TRBV7-9 with TRBJ1-1; D is undetermined. The CDR3 contains 15 residues. Germline-derived CDR1 and CDR2 are SEHNR and FQNEAQ (reference sequence). V lost 2 bases and J 2 bases, leaving 12 bases between the germline ends. CDR3 nucleotides: TGTGCCAGCAGCTTACTAGGAGGTTTCAACACTGAAGCTTTCTTT. It is translated as CASSLLGGFNTEAFF. Drawing the rest from reference TRBV7-9 and TRBJ1-1, the complete variable domain is DTGVSQNPRHKITKRGQNVTFRCDPISEHNRLYWYRQTLGQGPEFLTYFQNEAQLEKSRLLSDRFSAERPKGSFSTLEIQRTEQGDSAMYLCASSLLGGFNTEAFFGQGTRLTVV.

This sequence joins TRBV5-1 and TRBJ2-5, with D hard to call. Trimming shortened V by 4 bases and J by 5 bases, and 12 bases separated the two germline ends. This CDR3 has 13 amino acids. CDR1 SGHRS and CDR2 YFSETQ come from the germline V gene. CDR3 in amino acids: CASSGSGQETQYF. The DNA of the CDR3 is TGCGCCAGCAGCGGTTCTGGCCAGGAGACCCAGTACTTC.

The DNA of the CDR3 is TGTGCCAGCGAGGAACAGGGAGGGGACACTGAAGCTTTCTTT. Translated: CASEEQGGDTEAFF. This chain uses TRBV7-2 with TRBJ1-1, with D possibly being TRBD1 (6 bases). Germline V lookup: CDR1 SGHTA, CDR2 FQGNSA. Trimming took 8 bases from V and 3 from J, leaving 16 bases between them. There are 14 residues in the CDR3.

The genes are TRBV10-2 and TRBJ2-7, with a possible D match to TRBD1 (6 bases). V lost 6 bases to trimming and J lost 4 bases, with 10 bases between them. Germline CDR1 WSHSY, CDR2 SAAADI. This CDR3 comprises 12 residues. CDR3 loop: CASRDTGYEQYF. CDR3 nucleotides: TGCGCCAGCAGGGATACAGGGTACGAGCAGTACTTC.

The chain is built from TRBV7-2 and TRBJ2-2; D is undetermined. V was trimmed by 3 bases and J by 0 bases, leaving 8 bases between them. The CDR3 is 15 residues long. Germline CDR1 and CDR2: SGHTA and FQGNSA. The CDR3 region is CASSFPTANTGELFF. CDR3 DNA sequence: TGTGCCAGCAGCTTTCCGACCGCGAACACCGGGGAGCTGTTTTTT.

The V call is TRBV6-5, the J call TRBJ2-3, with D uncertain. V lost 11 bases, J lost 5 bases, and 20 bases lay in between. The CDR3 runs 14 residues. CDR1 is MNHEY, CDR2 SVGAGI, per germline. The CDR3 DNA reads as TGTGCCTCTAAGGCCGGGCCCAAGAAAGATACGCAGTATTTT. This sequence encodes CASKAGPKKDTQYF.

This clone has only one observation. The chain joins TRBV6-5 to TRBJ1-4, with TRBD1 identical over 9 bases. CDR1 and CDR2 from the germline V gene are MNHEY and SVGAGI. CDR3 length: 15 amino acids. J gave up 7 bases and V 2 bases, and 5 bases lay outside the gene matches. In DNA, the CDR3 is TGTGCCAGCAGTTACGGGGACAGGGAGGGTGAAAAACTGTTTTTT. Amino acids: CASSYGDREGEKLFF.

This chain joins TRBV5-4 and TRBJ1-6; unclear D gene. Trimming left V 2 bases short and J 9 bases short, with 9 bases between. This CDR3 region has 13 residues. Germline lookup yields CDR1 SGHNT and CDR2 YYREEE (reference sequence). CDR3 nucleotide sequence: TGTGCCAGCAGCTTTGACGAGGGTTCACCCCTCCACTTT. Encoded protein: CASSFDEGSPLHF.

The chain couples TRBV7-2 to TRBJ2-2, with TRBD1 matching over 10 bases. CDR1 and CDR2 (germline): SGHTA, FQGNSA. This CDR3 comprises 16 residues. After removal of 5 bases from V and 4 bases from J, the junction contained 7 bases not matched to a gene. The CDR3 DNA sequence: TGTGCCAGCAGCCATATTGACAGGGGGCCCACCGGGGAGCTGTTTTTT. This gives the protein CASSHIDRGPTGELFF.

By share, this clone ranks as medium-sized. The chain employs TRBV10-3 and TRBJ1-1; 8 bases are shared with TRBD1. Trimming removed 6 bases from V and 10 bases from J; junction bases left unmatched: 4. This CDR3 is 11 amino acids long. CDR1 and CDR2 (germline): ENHRY, SYGVKD. CDR3 nucleotides: TGTGCCATCAGGACAGGGGTGGGAGCTTTCTTT. It is translated as CAIRTGVGAFF.

The chain links TRBV5-1 to TRBJ1-1; 7 positions agree with TRBD1. This CDR3 is 17 amino acids long. Per germline, CDR1 SGHRS and CDR2 YFSETQ. With V trimmed by 0 bases and J by 2 bases, 10 bases remained unmatched. Here the CDR3 DNA reads TGCGCCAGCAGCTTGGCCAGAGACAGGGAGACAAACACTGAAGCTTTCTTT. This translates into CASSLARDRETNTEAFF. The full variable domain, completed using reference TRBV5-1 and TRBJ1-1, is KAGVTQTPRYLIKTRGQQVTLSCSPISGHRSVSWYQQTPGQGLQFLFEYFSETQRNKGNFPGRFSGRQFSNSRSEMNVSTLELGDSALYLCASSLARDRETNTEAFFGQGTRLTVV.

The rearrangement uses TRBV6-5 and TRBJ2-6; D unresolved. The CDR3 runs to 16 residues. V lost 1 base, J lost 4 bases, and 11 bases lay in between. Germline values: CDR1 MNHEY, CDR2 SVGAGI. This CDR3 reads CASSYLRSSGANVLTF. The CDR3 nucleotides read TGTGCCAGCAGTTACTTGCGCTCCTCCGGGGCCAACGTCCTGACTTTC.

The chain links TRBV7-9 to TRBJ1-1; no definite D call. The CDR3 length is 12 residues. V lost 0 bases, J lost 6 bases, and 5 bases lay in between. The germline V gene has CDR1 SEHNR and CDR2 FQNEAQ (reference sequence). CDR3: CASSLATPEAFF. The CDR3 DNA sequence: TGTGCCAGCAGCTTAGCAACCCCTGAAGCTTTCTTT.

This rearrangement joins TRBV7-2 to TRBJ1-3; D is unclear. This CDR3 is built from 16 residues. V dropped 2 bases and J dropped 0 bases, with 11 bases sitting between them. Germline-derived CDR1 and CDR2 are SGHTA and FQGNSA. CDR3 protein: CASSLLPVSSGNTIYF. Written as DNA, the CDR3 is TGTGCCAGCAGCTTATTACCGGTCAGCTCTGGAAACACCATATATTTT.

The chain joins TRBV30 to TRBJ2-7; D gene ambiguous. The V end was cut by 2 bases, the J end by 0 bases, with 5 bases between. The CDR3 contains 12 residues. Per germline, CDR1 GTSNPN and CDR2 SVGIG (reference sequence). CDR3 region: CAWSPSSYEQYF. DNA of the CDR3: TGTGCCTGGAGTCCTAGCTCCTACGAGCAGTACTTC.

This clone has just a few counts. This CDR3 reads CASSKAPGINQPQHF. DNA for the CDR3: TGTGCCAGCAGCAAAGCCCCAGGGATCAATCAGCCCCAGCATTTT. The V call is TRBV5-5, the J call TRBJ1-5, with D perhaps TRBD1 (5 bases). The V gene's germline CDR1 is SGHKS and CDR2 YYEKEE (reference sequence). Trimming pared 4 bases from V and 3 bases from J, leaving 14 bases between. The CDR3 has 15 residues.

The sample holds one count of this clone. V is TRBV10-2 and J is TRBJ1-5; 7 bases map to TRBD1. The germline V gene encodes CDR1 WSHSY and CDR2 SAAADI. The CDR3 contains 14 residues. V shed 1 base, J shed 5 bases, and the junction held 2 bases outside the gene matches. CDR3 amino acids: CASSEWTGDQPQHF. CDR3 bases: TGCGCCAGCAGTGAGTGGACAGGAGATCAGCCCCAGCATTTT.

The genes are TRBV19 and TRBJ1-6, with D possibly TRBD1 on 6 matching bases. V lost 4 bases, J lost 8 bases, and 24 bases lay in between. Germline CDR1 and CDR2: LNHDA and SQIVND (reference sequence). This CDR3 has 18 residues. The CDR3 bases are TGTGCCAGTAGTAGCGGCCAGGCAGGGGCCCTCTTGGATTCACCCCTCCACTTT. This sequence encodes CASSSGQAGALLDSPLHF.

The chain employs TRBV5-1 and TRBJ1-1, with D perhaps TRBD1 (6 bases). CDR1 and CDR2 (germline): SGHRS, YFSETQ. CDR3 length: 14 residues. V shed 3 bases and J shed 0 bases, with 9 bases lying between them. The CDR3 coding sequence is TGCGCCAGCAGCTCAGGGACAATGAACACTGAAGCTTTCTTT. Translation gives CASSSGTMNTEAFF.